This T cell receptor beta chain was observed in a study of T-cell memory formation after mild COVID-19. Study-wide background: TCR clusters mostly belonged to single donors. Whole-study results and caveats: Mainly in CM and EM were contracting CD4+ clones; CD8+ were in EMRA. Second-wave clones with a day 37 peak had unconfirmed SARS-CoV-2 specificity.

With 3 bases removed from V and 10 bases from J, the gap between germline ends came to 10 bases. This CDR3 comprises 12 residues. In TCRdb, the 5' RACE reads were re-called with MiXCR into one record per CDR3 protein. Of 340,000 or so distinct CDR3 sequences listed, approximately 13% are singletons. A word on this clonotype: Its target is unknown.

Sequencing was done on a sample of PBMCs or a T cell subset sorted from them (not recorded which). This chain links TRBV12-3 or TRBV12-4 with TRBJ1-5; D unclear. This TCR was sampled from a man younger than 35 who had mild COVID-19 (a few samples of this study predate the infection). Cell type and time point are not known. DNA for the CDR3: TGTGCCAGCAGTTTCAGTAGAACTCCCCAGCATTTT. This codes for CASSFSRTPQHF.